This TCR beta chain stems from a study of T cells in Graves' hyperthyroidism and ophthalmopathy. Study context: Staff took peripheral blood when the initial diagnosis was made, before any treatment began.

The germline V and J ends were trimmed by 3 bases and 0 bases, with 9 bases remaining between them. Germline assignment: CDR1 LNHDA and CDR2 SQIVND (reference sequence). CDR3 size: 15 residues. Amplified TCR beta CDR3 regions derived from RNA transcripts. The HTBI primer set was used in a first-round RT-PCR of the TCR CDR3. Each CDR3 protein gets one entry after TCRdb re-called the multiplex PCR reads with MiXCR. The data show 560,000 or so distinct CDR3 sequences, 15% to 20% seen once. This clonotype was counted a few times. The sequencing input was blood. The chain carries TRBV19 and TRBJ1-5; D is ambiguous. The origin of this receptor is a man aged 35 to 55 with Graves' ophthalmopathy. The CDR3 DNA reads as TGTGCCAGTAGTATTCAGTCTGGTAGCAATCAGCCCCAGCATTTT. Amino acid sequence: CASSIQSGSNQPQHF.